Below are 27 T cell receptor beta chains sequenced from a single sample in a study of blood T cell repertoires in COVID-19. Produced via immunoSEQ multiplex PCR; TCRdb's table is partial and in-frame only. The data show around 180,000 clones, 88% seen once. Input material: peripheral blood. The receptors originated from a man between 65 and 79 years old with active or convalescent COVID-19.

The rearrangement joins TRBV7-9 to TRBJ1-3; D not resolved. V was trimmed by 5 bases and J by 0 bases, leaving 14 bases between them. The CDR3 has 16 residues. Germline V gene sequence: CDR1 SEHNR, CDR2 FQNEAQ (reference sequence). This CDR3 is CASSPRSVRSGNTIYF. The CDR3 nucleotides are TGTGCCAGCAGCCCGCGGAGCGTACGCTCTGGAAACACCATATATTTT.

This chain joins TRBV15 and TRBJ2-6; possible D gene TRBD1, 6 bases. The CDR3 loop spans 16 amino acids. Germline CDR1 and CDR2: LNHNV and YYDKDF (reference sequence). V dropped 2 bases and J dropped 0 bases, with 8 bases sitting between them. The CDR3 spells CATSRTGFSGANVLTF. The CDR3, as DNA: TGTGCCACCAGCAGAACAGGGTTCTCTGGGGCCAACGTCCTGACTTTC.

V is TRBV9 and J is TRBJ2-3, with D possibly TRBD1 on 5 matching bases. The V gene's germline CDR1 is SGDLS and CDR2 YYNGEE. There are 16 residues in the CDR3. The ends were cut back, 2 bases at V and 2 bases at J, with 15 bases in the middle. This CDR3 is CASSVLQGRDTDTQYF. The CDR3, as DNA: TGTGCCAGCAGCGTCTTGCAGGGAAGGGACACAGATACGCAGTATTTT.

This clone was detected a few times. This chain links TRBV10-3 with TRBJ2-7; 7 bases match TRBD2. The V segment lost 6 bases and the J segment 0 bases; nucleotides outside the gene matches: 8. Germline lookup yields CDR1 ENHRY and CDR2 SYGVKD. The CDR3 spans 15 residues. Here the CDR3 reads CAISEDGTNSYEQYF. DNA for the CDR3: TGTGCCATCAGCGAGGACGGGACTAACTCCTACGAGCAGTACTTC.

The chain joins TRBV5-6 to TRBJ2-3; tentatively, D is TRBD2 (6 bases). Germline assignment: CDR1 SGHDT and CDR2 YYEEEE. V lost 4 bases to trimming and J lost 5 bases, with 11 bases between them. The CDR3 extends over 13 amino acids. The CDR3 protein is CASSQPGVDTQYF. For the CDR3, the DNA is TGTGCCAGCAGCCAACCGGGGGTAGATACGCAGTATTTT.

V usage is TRBV7-2 and J usage is TRBJ1-2; tentatively, D is TRBD1 (5 bases). The CDR3 is 15 residues long. Trimming shortened V by 5 bases and J by 1 base, and 14 bases separated the two germline ends. From germline, CDR1 is SGHTA and CDR2 FQGNSA. CDR3 coding DNA: TGTGCCAGCAGCCTCCCGGGGGGAATTAACTATGGCTACACCTTC. Protein sequence: CASSLPGGINYGYTF.

The chain combines TRBV28 with TRBJ1-1; 7 positions agree with TRBD1. The junction had 9 bases not matched to a gene; V was cut back by 6 bases and J by 5 bases. The germline V gene has CDR1 MDHEN and CDR2 SYDVKM. The CDR3 runs to 14 residues. The DNA of the CDR3 is TGTGCCAGCAGAACAGGGGCGTTACGAACTGAAGCTTTCTTT. As protein: CASRTGALRTEAFF.

V and J are TRBV13 and TRBJ2-5; 10 bases map to TRBD2. This CDR3 is built from 16 residues. Per germline, CDR1 PRHDT and CDR2 FYEKMQ (reference sequence). With 0 bases clipped from V and 5 bases from J, the junction kept 6 bases outside the gene matches. This chain's CDR3 is CASSLGSSGGWETQYF. CDR3 sequence (DNA): TGTGCCAGCAGCTTAGGGTCTAGCGGGGGTTGGGAGACCCAGTACTTC.

This clone has only a few counts. The chain uses TRBV6-2 or TRBV6-3 and TRBJ2-1, with D possibly being TRBD1 (5 bases). This CDR3 has 15 amino acids. Trimming removed 6 bases from V and 7 bases from J, with 19 bases in between. The V gene's germline CDR1 is MNHEY and CDR2 SVGEGT. The CDR3 region is CASSKSWQGLNEQFF. The DNA for the CDR3 is TGTGCCAGCAGCAAAAGTTGGCAGGGCTTAAATGAGCAGTTCTTC.

This rearrangement joins TRBV3-1 (or the pseudogene TRBV3-2) to TRBJ1-3, with D tentatively TRBD1 (5 bases). The germline gives CDR1 LGHDT, CDR2 YNNKEL (reference sequence). V was pared by 1 base and J by 4 bases, with 11 bases between. The CDR3 has 15 residues. CDR3 region: CASSQVGGTGNTIYF. The CDR3 DNA reads as TGTGCCAGCAGCCAAGTGGGGGGTACAGGAAACACCATATATTTT.

J is TRBJ1-4 and V is TRBV20-1, with D unclear. Trimming left V 3 bases short and J 8 bases short, with 7 bases between. The CDR3 spans 11 residues. In germline, CDR1 is DFQATT, CDR2 SNEGSKA (reference sequence). This CDR3 reads CSARITEKLFF. CDR3 DNA: TGCAGTGCTAGGATTACAGAAAAACTGTTTTTT.

The V and J genes are TRBV27 and TRBJ1-2; D remains ambiguous. With 4 bases removed from V and 8 bases from J, the gap between germline ends came to 14 bases. Germline V gene data show CDR1 as MNHEY and CDR2 as SMNVEV (reference sequence). The CDR3 sequence is 13 residues long. CDR3 nucleotides: TGTGCCAGCAGTTCAACTGCTGCGGGGGGCTACACCTTC. Protein: CASSSTAAGGYTF.

The chain employs TRBV7-2 and TRBJ2-1; the D gene is possibly TRBD1 (6 bases). Trimming shortened V by 4 bases and J by 16 bases, and 17 bases separated the two germline ends. This CDR3 has 12 amino acids. From germline, CDR1 is SGHTA and CDR2 FQGNSA. The CDR3 DNA is TGTGCCAGCAGCTCGCCCGGACAGTCTACATTCTTC. Translating gives CASSSPGQSTFF.

The chain joins TRBV5-4 to TRBJ1-2; 7 bases match TRBD1. J gave up 5 bases and V 4 bases, and 8 bases lay outside the gene matches. Per the germline V gene, CDR1 is SGHNT and CDR2 is YYREEE (reference sequence). This CDR3 is 14 amino acids long. CDR3 sequence reads: CASSQAGTVYGYTF. Written as DNA, the CDR3 is TGTGCCAGCAGCCAAGCCGGGACAGTTTATGGCTACACCTTC.

The CDR3 is CASSYSMREGRGQYF. The CDR3 region has the DNA TGTGCCAGCAGTTACTCGATGCGGGAGGGCCGGGGGCAGTATTTT. The chain couples TRBV6-5 to TRBJ2-3; 9 nucleotides line up with TRBD2. Trimming at V came to 0 bases and at J to 11 bases, leaving 9 bases not matched to a gene. Germline values: CDR1 MNHEY, CDR2 SVGAGI. The CDR3 has 15 residues.

The genes are TRBV6-2 or TRBV6-3 and TRBJ2-7; D is possibly TRBD2 (7 bases). V dropped 3 bases and J dropped 1 base, with 13 bases sitting between them. The CDR3 totals 15 residues. The germline gives CDR1 MNHEY, CDR2 SVGEGT. For the CDR3, the DNA is TGTGCCAGCAGTTATCGGCGGGGGCTATCCTACGAGCAGTACTTC. Protein: CASSYRRGLSYEQYF.

The gene calls are TRBV4-1 and TRBJ2-6; 8 bases match TRBD1. This CDR3 contains 17 residues. V trimming: 3 bases; J trimming: 0 bases; junction bases outside the gene matches: 4. From germline, CDR1 is MGHRA and CDR2 YSYEKL. The DNA for the CDR3 is TGCGCCAGCAGCCATGGACAGGGTTACTCTGGGGCCAACGTCCTGACTTTC. Translated, it gives CASSHGQGYSGANVLTF.

The chain couples TRBV10-3 to TRBJ2-1; 7 bases agree with TRBD2. CDR3 length equals 13 residues. In germline, CDR1 is ENHRY, CDR2 SYGVKD. After removal of 5 bases from V and 8 bases from J, the junction contained 6 bases not matched to a gene. For the CDR3, the DNA is TGTGCCATCAGTAGGTCTAGCGGTGATGAGCAGTTCTTC. This encodes CAISRSSGDEQFF.

This clone was seen just once. Written as DNA, the CDR3 is TGTGCCAGCAGCTTAGCGTCCACAGGGGGCACAGATACGCAGTATTTT. Translating gives CASSLASTGGTDTQYF. This chain links TRBV7-2 with TRBJ2-3, with TRBD1 matching over 7 bases. Germline-derived CDR1 and CDR2 are SGHTA and FQGNSA. V shed 0 bases, J shed 1 base, and the junction held 4 bases outside the gene matches. The CDR3 has 16 residues.

The rearrangement links TRBV5-5 to TRBJ1-4, with TRBD1 matching over 8 bases. CDR1 and CDR2 (germline): SGHKS, YYEKEE (reference sequence). Trimming cost V 4 bases and J 8 bases; bases outside gene matches: 7. This CDR3 region has 14 residues. The CDR3 region has the DNA TGTGCCAGCAGCCTGATGGCAGGGGGCGAAAAACTGTTTTTT. Translated, it gives CASSLMAGGEKLFF.

This clone occurred many times. The chain carries TRBV5-1 and TRBJ2-7; 13 bases align to TRBD2. Germline loops: CDR1 SGHRS, CDR2 YFSETQ. CDR3 length equals 18 residues. After removal of 7 bases from V and 2 bases from J, the junction contained 15 bases not matched to a gene. CDR3 residues: CASSKGLAGVRGAYEQYF. The CDR3 DNA sequence: TGCGCCAGCTCTAAAGGACTAGCGGGAGTCAGGGGCGCCTACGAGCAGTACTTC.

V is TRBV6-5 and J is TRBJ1-5; D may be TRBD1 (6 bases). CDR1 is MNHEY and CDR2 is SVGAGI in the germline V gene. Trimming took 2 bases from V and 0 from J, leaving 11 bases between them. The CDR3 sequence is 16 residues long. The CDR3 reads CASSYEGGFSNQPQHF. CDR3 DNA: TGTGCCAGCAGTTACGAGGGGGGGTTTAGCAATCAGCCCCAGCATTTT.

This sequence joins TRBV12-3 or TRBV12-4 and TRBJ1-5; D call uncertain. The CDR3 is made up of 11 amino acids. This chain's CDR3 is CTDGGNQPQHF. The CDR3 DNA follows: TGTACTGATGGTGGCAATCAGCCCCAGCATTTT.

The rearrangement uses TRBV6-2 or TRBV6-3 and TRBJ2-7; TRBD2 aligns across 8 bases. This CDR3 is 15 amino acids long. V was clipped by 6 bases and J by 1 base; unmatched bases: 8. Germline V gene data show CDR1 as MNHEY and CDR2 as SVGEGT. In DNA, the CDR3 is TGTGCCAGCAGCAAGCGGGAGATTCCATCCTACGAGCAGTACTTC. The encoded protein is CASSKREIPSYEQYF.

The genes are TRBV30 and TRBJ1-5; 9 bases fit TRBD1. Trimming at V came to 3 bases and at J to 4 bases, leaving 10 bases not matched to a gene. Per the germline V gene, CDR1 is GTSNPN and CDR2 is SVGIG (reference sequence). This CDR3 region has 16 residues. The CDR3 spells CAWRARVGTGNQPQHF. CDR3 bases: TGTGCCTGGAGAGCAAGGGTCGGGACAGGGAATCAGCCCCAGCATTTT.

This clone was counted a single time. The CDR3 region is CASSAGTPNTGELFF. CDR3 in DNA: TGTGCCAGCTCAGCCGGGACACCGAACACCGGGGAGCTGTTTTTT. The rearrangement uses TRBV18 and TRBJ2-2, with D perhaps matching TRBD1 (6 bases). The CDR3 spans 15 residues. CDR1 and CDR2 from the germline V gene are KGHSH and LQKENI. The germline V and J ends were trimmed by 5 bases and 0 bases, with 10 bases remaining between them.

The chain is built from TRBV2 and TRBJ2-5; 9 nucleotides line up with TRBD2. CDR3 length: 13 amino acids. Germline V gene lookup returns CDR1 SNHLY and CDR2 FYNNEI. V trimming: 4 bases; J trimming: 5 bases; junction bases outside the gene matches: 2. The CDR3 bases are TGTGCCAGCAGTGGCGGGGGGGTGGAGACCCAGTACTTC. Its protein product is CASSGGGVETQYF. Together with reference TRBV2 and TRBJ2-5, the CDR3 gives the full variable domain: EPEVTQTPSHQVTQMGQEVILRCVPISNHLYFYWYRQILGQKVEFLVSFYNNEISEKSEIFDDQFSVERPDGSNFTLKIRSTKLEDSAMYFCASSGGGVETQYFGPGTRLLVL.